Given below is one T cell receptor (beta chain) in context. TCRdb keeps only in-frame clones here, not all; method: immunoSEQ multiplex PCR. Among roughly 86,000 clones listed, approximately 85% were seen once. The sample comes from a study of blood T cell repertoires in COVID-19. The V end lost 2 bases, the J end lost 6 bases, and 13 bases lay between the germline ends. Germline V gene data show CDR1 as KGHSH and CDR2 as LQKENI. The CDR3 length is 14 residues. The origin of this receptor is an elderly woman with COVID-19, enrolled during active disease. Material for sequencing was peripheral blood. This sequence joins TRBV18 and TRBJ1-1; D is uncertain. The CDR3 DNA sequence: TGTGCCAGCTCACCAATGTCCCGCGGGGCTGAAGCTTTCTTT. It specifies CASSPMSRGAEAFF.